The sequence of this TCR beta chain was determined in a study of T cell changes during pregnancy in multiple sclerosis. Germline V gene sequence: CDR1 SGHTA, CDR2 FQGNSA. The CDR3 consists of 16 residues. V gave up 4 bases and J gave up 4 bases; unmatched junction bases: 3. TCRdb's table, derived via immunoSEQ multiplex PCR, lists solely in-frame clones and lacks some. This table has 65,000 to 90,000 clones, about 93% appearing once. This clone has a handful of counts. The specimen comprised CD4+ T cells from peripheral blood mononuclear cells, sampled after pregnancy. The chain has TRBV7-2 and TRBJ2-2; TRBD2 matches at 13 bases. The source of this sequence is a female donor with multiple sclerosis, enrolled in a pregnancy study. The CDR3 here is CASSSGLAGTTGELFF. The CDR3 coding sequence is TGTGCCAGCAGCTCGGGACTAGCGGGGACCACCGGGGAGCTGTTTTTT.